This T cell receptor beta chain was sequenced for a study of control samples from healthy donors and cancer patients. Only in-frame clones appear in the TCRdb table, and some are missing; sequencing was by immunoSEQ multiplex PCR. The repertoire has fewer than 85,000 clones, about 95% of them found once; the top ten carry 2.8%. V was cut by 0 bases and J by 8 bases, with 4 bases left in between. Per germline, CDR1 KGHDR and CDR2 SFDVKD. This CDR3 region has 11 residues. Sequenced input: blood. V is TRBV24-1 and J is TRBJ2-7; D remains unclear. The receptor was isolated from a young woman in good health. The CDR3 spells CATSDLGQQYF. The CDR3 DNA reads as TGTGCCACCAGTGATTTGGGGCAGCAGTACTTC.